These 22 T cell receptor beta chains were sequenced from one sample in a study of Graves' ophthalmopathy and Graves' hyperthyroidism. CDR3 regions of TCR beta were amplified from RNA transcripts. A first-round RT-PCR used HTBI primers, followed by a second-round multiplex PCR. A single record per CDR3 protein comes from TCRdb applying MiXCR to the multiplex PCR reads. Here the sample spans hundreds of thousands of distinct CDR3 sequences, about 21% being singletons. Sequencing was carried out using peripheral blood. These receptor sequences come from a woman between 18 and 30 years old with stable Graves' hyperthyroidism.

This clonotype occurred many times. The chain couples TRBV14 to TRBJ2-5; D uncertain. This CDR3 comprises 14 residues. Deletions cut 3 bases from V and 4 bases from J, with 12 bases between. The germline gives CDR1 SGHDN, CDR2 FVKESK. The CDR3 loop is CASSQGPLGETQYF. CDR3 DNA: TGTGCCAGCAGCCAGGGCCCGTTGGGAGAGACCCAGTACTTC.

The V call is TRBV12-3 or TRBV12-4, the J call TRBJ2-7; D gene ambiguous. The CDR3 extends over 13 amino acids. V was shortened by 8 bases and J by 0 bases, with 11 bases between the two germline ends. The DNA of the CDR3 is TGTGCCAGCTTGACAAGTGACTCCTACGAGCAGTACTTC. Amino acids: CASLTSDSYEQYF.

The chain carries TRBV24-1 and TRBJ2-7; TRBD1 aligns across 7 bases. Unmatched junction bases numbered 8, after V lost 0 bases and J lost 4 bases. In germline, CDR1 is KGHDR, CDR2 SFDVKD. The CDR3 covers 16 residues. The CDR3: CATSDLHRDRLYEQYF. Here the CDR3 DNA reads TGTGCCACCAGTGATTTGCACAGGGACAGATTATACGAGCAGTACTTC.

This clonotype was observed many times. V is TRBV7-9 and J is TRBJ1-1; 8 positions agree with TRBD1. J lost 2 bases, V lost 5 bases, and 7 bases had no gene match. The CDR3 extends over 15 amino acids. Germline V lookup: CDR1 SEHNR, CDR2 FQNEAQ (reference sequence). The CDR3 DNA sequence: TGTGCCAGCAGCCGAGGGGCAGGGGGCAACACTGAAGCTTTCTTT. Translated, it gives CASSRGAGGNTEAFF.

This clonotype has a count of ten or more. This sequence joins TRBV20-1 and TRBJ1-1; D perhaps matches TRBD1 (5 bases). Germline-derived CDR1 and CDR2 are DFQATT and SNEGSKA (reference sequence). The CDR3 is made up of 14 amino acids. V lost 5 bases and J 1 base, leaving 14 bases between the germline ends. The CDR3: CSAGQGTQNTEAFF. In nucleotides, the CDR3 is TGCAGTGCTGGTCAAGGGACCCAGAACACTGAAGCTTTCTTT.

This clonotype came up many times. The chain has TRBV12-5 and TRBJ2-5; 7 bases match TRBD1. CDR3 length equals 15 residues. V shed 1 base, J shed 4 bases, and the junction held 6 bases outside the gene matches. Germline CDR1 is LGHNT and CDR2 is FRNRAP. CDR3 nucleotide sequence: TGTGCTAGTGGTTTGGGTAACAGGGGTGGAGAGACCCAGTACTTC. This encodes CASGLGNRGGETQYF.

This clonotype was counted at least ten times. The V gene is TRBV7-3, the J gene TRBJ2-7; 9 bases match TRBD2. The CDR3 has 15 amino acids. Germline trimming cut 3 bases from V and 3 bases from J; bases unmatched to any gene: 6. Germline values: CDR1 SGHTA, CDR2 FQGTGA. This CDR3 reads CASSFPSGTNYEQYF. CDR3 bases: TGTGCCAGCAGCTTTCCTAGCGGGACTAACTACGAGCAGTACTTC.

This clonotype turned up a few times. This rearrangement joins TRBV7-8 to TRBJ2-2; the match to TRBD2 covers 7 bases. The CDR3 extends over 14 amino acids. V lost 8 bases, J lost 3 bases, and 6 bases stayed unmatched. In germline, CDR1 is SGHVS, CDR2 FQNEAQ. For the CDR3, the DNA is TGTGCCAGCGGTGTAGCGGGTTACACCGGGGAGCTGTTTTTT. This translates into CASGVAGYTGELFF.

This clonotype was counted ten times or more. The chain combines TRBV2 with TRBJ1-2; 8 bases are shared with TRBD1. The V and J ends lost 6 bases and 8 bases, in that order; junction bases with no gene match: 8. The CDR3 is 13 amino acids. Germline values: CDR1 SNHLY, CDR2 FYNNEI. The CDR3 loop is CASSPGGLGGYTF. DNA for the CDR3: TGTGCCAGCAGCCCAGGGGGCCTTGGGGGCTACACCTTC.

The V gene is TRBV5-6, the J gene TRBJ1-2; perhaps TRBD1 as D (5 bases). V lost 0 bases and J lost 6, with 18 bases in between. Germline lookup yields CDR1 SGHDT and CDR2 YYEEEE. This CDR3 has 16 amino acids. The CDR3 DNA follows: TGTGCCAGCAGCTTGGAGAAAAGGGGCAAGGAGGATGGCTACACCTTC. Protein sequence: CASSLEKRGKEDGYTF.

Details on this clonotype: An end of the junction differs from the germline gene, which may be a read error. This chain connects TRBV6-2 or TRBV6-3 to TRBJ1-2; 9 bases align to TRBD1. Germline CDR1 is MNHEY and CDR2 is SVGEGT. The CDR3 extends over 11 amino acids. CDR3 coding DNA: TGTGCCAGCAGTTACCCGGGACAGGGATCCTTC. It yields the protein CASSYPGQGSF.

This clonotype appeared many times. The chain recombines TRBV2 with TRBJ2-5, with D possibly TRBD2 on 5 matching bases. This CDR3 is 15 amino acids long. Per the germline V gene, CDR1 is SNHLY and CDR2 is FYNNEI. V shed 5 bases and J shed 4 bases, with 17 bases lying between them. The CDR3 DNA reads as TGTGCCAGCAGTCCGACCGGACTGACCGGAGAGACCCAGTACTTC. Protein: CASSPTGLTGETQYF.

This clonotype was counted at least ten times. The chain uses TRBV19 and TRBJ1-5, with D uncertain. Trimming pared 1 base from V and 2 bases from J, leaving 6 bases between. CDR1 is LNHDA, CDR2 SQIVND, per germline (reference sequence). The CDR3 totals 14 residues. The CDR3 DNA reads TGTGCCAGTAGTATAGTTGTTCGCAATCAGCCCCAGCATTTT. Translated: CASSIVVRNQPQHF. Looking up the rest from reference TRBV19 and TRBJ1-5 gives the full variable domain: DGGITQSPKYLFRKEGQNVTLSCEQNLNHDAMYWYRQDPGQGLRLIYYSQIVNDFQKGDIAEGYSVSREKKESFPLTVTSAQKNPTAFYLCASSIVVRNQPQHFGDGTRLSIL.

The sample holds many counts of this clonotype. This sequence joins TRBV18 and TRBJ1-2, with D possibly TRBD1 on 5 matching bases. From germline, CDR1 is KGHSH and CDR2 LQKENI. Trimming removed 2 bases from V and 7 bases from J, with 14 bases in between. The CDR3 extends over 14 amino acids. CDR3 sequence: CASSPGALGAGYTF. The CDR3 region has the DNA TGTGCCAGCTCACCAGGTGCTCTAGGGGCTGGCTACACCTTC. The entire variable domain, with the rest obtained from reference TRBV18 and TRBJ1-2, is as follows: NAGVMQNPRHLVRRRGQEARLRCSPMKGHSHVYWYRQLPEEGLKFMVYLQKENIIDESGMPKERFSAEFPKEGPSILRIQQVVRGDSAAYFCASSPGALGAGYTFGSGTRLTVV.

This clonotype was seen many times. The chain has TRBV9 and TRBJ2-7; TRBD2 might be the D (6 bases). The CDR3 runs to 15 residues. Germline-derived CDR1 and CDR2 are SGDLS and YYNGEE. V was clipped by 0 bases and J by 2 bases, with 12 bases between them. The CDR3 nucleotides are TGTGCCAGCAGCGTAGAGGCTAGCGTACCCTACGAGCAGTACTTC. It specifies CASSVEASVPYEQYF.

This clonotype was found a few times. The chain has TRBV6-1 and TRBJ1-2; 10 bases map to TRBD1. The length of the CDR3 is 15 residues. The germline CDR1 and CDR2 sequences are MNHNS and SASEGT. The V segment lost 5 bases and the J segment 4 bases; nucleotides outside the gene matches: 7. Written as DNA, the CDR3 is TGTGCCAGCAGTCGACAGGGGGCGTATGGCTATGGCTACACCTTC. It encodes CASSRQGAYGYGYTF.

This clonotype came up many times. The V call is TRBV7-2, the J call TRBJ2-7, with D possibly matching TRBD2 (6 bases). This CDR3 has 14 residues. Per the germline V gene, CDR1 is SGHTA and CDR2 is FQGNSA. V was clipped by 8 bases and J by 3 bases, with 17 bases between them. CDR3 in DNA: TGTGCCAGCCTGGCGGGACCCGATTTCTACGAGCAGTACTTC. As protein: CASLAGPDFYEQYF.

This clonotype was observed many times. This chain links TRBV20-1 with TRBJ2-7, with a possible D match to TRBD2 (5 bases). The V end lost 2 bases, the J end lost 0 bases, and 8 bases lay between the germline ends. Germline V gene data show CDR1 as DFQATT and CDR2 as SNEGSKA (reference sequence). The CDR3 consists of 13 residues. The DNA for the CDR3 is TGCAGTGCTAGATCAGCGGTCTCCTACGAGCAGTACTTC. It translates to CSARSAVSYEQYF.

This clonotype was seen ten or more times. J is TRBJ2-6 and V is TRBV10-2, with D hard to call. This CDR3 has 13 amino acids. V was clipped by 6 bases and J by 1 base, with 4 bases between them. Germline V lookup: CDR1 WSHSY, CDR2 SAAADI. The CDR3 DNA reads as TGCGCCAGCAGAGAATCTGGGGCCAACGTCCTGACTTTC. Translation: CASRESGANVLTF.

This clonotype was picked up many times. J is TRBJ1-3 and V is TRBV4-3; a possible D gene is TRBD1 (5 bases). V was clipped by 1 base and J by 4 bases, with 14 bases between them. The CDR3 covers 16 residues. Germline V gene sequence: CDR1 LGHNA, CDR2 YSLEER. The CDR3 reads CASSQGSSGDGNTIYF. The DNA for the CDR3 is TGCGCCAGCAGCCAAGGGTCTTCTGGGGACGGAAACACCATATATTTT.

The V gene is TRBV11-2, the J gene TRBJ1-5; D uncertain. This CDR3 is 15 amino acids long. The V gene's germline CDR1 is SGHAT and CDR2 FQNNGV. V was cut by 0 bases and J by 1 base, with 7 bases left in between. The CDR3 bases are TGTGCCAGCAGCTTAGAGGGTTCGAGCAATCAGCCCCAGCATTTT. The encoded protein is CASSLEGSSNQPQHF.

This sequence joins TRBV2 and TRBJ2-3, with 9 bases aligning to TRBD2. With 1 base clipped from V and 2 bases from J, the junction kept 4 bases outside the gene matches. From germline, CDR1 is SNHLY and CDR2 FYNNEI. The CDR3 is 16 residues long. CDR3: CASSEGLAGPTDTQYF. The CDR3 nucleotides read TGTGCCAGCAGTGAAGGCCTAGCGGGGCCCACAGATACGCAGTATTTT.